This entry lists 19 T cell receptor beta chains sequenced from one sample in a study of blood T cell repertoires in COVID-19. Clones were read by immunoSEQ multiplex PCR, and TCRdb kept only the in-frame ones, dropping some. The table has 150,000 or so clones, 84% seen once. Specimen: PBMCs or T cells enriched from blood (not recorded which). The receptors stem from a man aged 50 to 60 who had recovered from COVID-19.

The chain recombines TRBV6-1 with TRBJ1-1, with TRBD1 as a possible D gene (5 bases). Germline V lookup: CDR1 MNHNS, CDR2 SASEGT. Trimming removed 3 bases at V and 1 base at J, with 15 bases between. This CDR3 comprises 16 residues. The DNA for the CDR3 is TGTGCCAGCAGTGACCGGGACTTCCGAACGAACACTGAAGCTTTCTTT. It yields the protein CASSDRDFRTNTEAFF.

This chain uses TRBV30 with TRBJ2-3; 8 nucleotides match TRBD2. Germline values: CDR1 GTSNPN, CDR2 SVGIG (reference sequence). The CDR3 consists of 13 residues. The junction had 2 bases not matched to a gene; V was cut back by 2 bases and J by 4 bases. The CDR3 loop is CAWSRTSPDTQYF. In nucleotides, the CDR3 is TGTGCCTGGAGTAGGACTAGCCCAGATACGCAGTATTTT.

V gene TRBV4-1 combines with J gene TRBJ1-1; weak D call: TRBD1 (5 bases). CDR3 length: 14 amino acids. Germline CDR1 reads MGHRA; CDR2 reads YSYEKL. Trimming left V 1 base short and J 3 bases short, with 9 bases between. In nucleotides, the CDR3 is TGCGCCAGCAGCCAAGTCCCCAGGGACACTGAAGCTTTCTTT. Protein product: CASSQVPRDTEAFF.

The J gene is TRBJ1-6, the V gene TRBV6-5, with D tentatively TRBD1 (6 bases). The germline gives CDR1 MNHEY, CDR2 SVGAGI. V dropped 6 bases and J dropped 4 bases, with 13 bases sitting between them. The CDR3 runs to 15 residues. The CDR3 bases are TGTGCCAGCAGCTCACCACAGGGTTATAATTCACCCCTCCACTTT. Translating gives CASSSPQGYNSPLHF.

This rearrangement joins TRBV6-4 to TRBJ2-1; 13 nucleotides agree with TRBD2. V lost 4 bases, J lost 6 bases, and 0 bases stayed unmatched. The CDR3 is 14 residues long. Germline CDR1 and CDR2: MRHNA and SNTAGT. The CDR3 nucleotides are TGTGCCAGCAGTGGGACTAGCGGGGGCAATGAGCAGTTCTTC. Translation gives CASSGTSGGNEQFF.

The chain combines TRBV4-1 with TRBJ1-5; TRBD1 might be the D (6 bases). Germline V gene data show CDR1 as MGHRA and CDR2 as YSYEKL. The CDR3 consists of 14 residues. V gave up 8 bases and J gave up 1 base, with 12 bases separating them. Here the CDR3 DNA reads TGCGCCAGCCACAGGGACGGGAGCAATCAGCCCCAGCATTTT. It specifies CASHRDGSNQPQHF.

This chain links TRBV5-1 with TRBJ2-3; 9 bases fit TRBD1. This CDR3 is built from 17 residues. The trim removed 1 base at V and 3 bases at J, leaving 9 bases unmatched. Germline V gives CDR1 SGHRS, CDR2 YFSETQ. CDR3 region: CASSLRIGDRVTDTQYF. The CDR3 nucleotides read TGCGCCAGCAGCTTGAGGATCGGGGACAGGGTGACAGATACGCAGTATTTT.

V usage is TRBV7-8 and J usage is TRBJ2-7; D gene ambiguous. The V end lost 5 bases, the J end lost 3 bases, and 8 bases lay between the germline ends. The CDR3 has 12 amino acids. Germline V gives CDR1 SGHVS, CDR2 FQNEAQ. In DNA, the CDR3 is TGTGCCAGCAGCCACCCCGGCTACGAGCAGTACTTC. Protein product: CASSHPGYEQYF.

The V gene is TRBV19, the J gene TRBJ2-2; D is perhaps TRBD2 (7 bases). The CDR3 runs 15 residues. V lost 1 base to trimming and J lost 6 bases, with 12 bases between them. Per the germline V gene, CDR1 is LNHDA and CDR2 is SQIVND (reference sequence). CDR3 protein: CASSIVGGASGELFF. CDR3 nucleotide sequence: TGTGCCAGTAGTATAGTTGGGGGGGCATCCGGGGAGCTGTTTTTT.

This clone was found a few times. V and J are TRBV9 and TRBJ1-6; 10 bases are shared with TRBD1. This CDR3 has 14 residues. Trimming took 3 bases from V and 8 from J; bases not matched to a gene: 2. Germline V gives CDR1 SGDLS, CDR2 YYNGEE. The CDR3 reads CASSAGTGDSPLHF. As DNA, the CDR3 is TGTGCCAGCAGCGCCGGGACAGGGGATTCACCCCTCCACTTT.

The chain carries TRBV7-2 and TRBJ1-6; D remains unclear. Germline loops: CDR1 SGHTA, CDR2 FQGNSA. Trimming took 1 base from V and 10 from J, leaving 8 bases between them. The CDR3 is made up of 13 amino acids. CDR3 DNA: TGTGCCAGCAGCTTAGAAACGGTCTCACCCCTCCACTTT. Protein: CASSLETVSPLHF. Looking up the rest from reference TRBV7-2 and TRBJ1-6 gives the full variable domain: GAGVSQSPSNKVTEKGKDVELRCDPISGHTALYWYRQSLGQGLEFLIYFQGNSAPDKSGLPSDRFSAERTGGSVSTLTIQRTQQEDSAVYLCASSLETVSPLHFGNGTRLTVT.

V is TRBV5-8 and J is TRBJ1-2; D not certain. CDR3 length equals 11 residues. Trimming shortened V by 0 bases and J by 14 bases, and 11 bases separated the two germline ends. Per the germline V gene, CDR1 is SGHTS and CDR2 is YDEGEE. The CDR3 nucleotides read TGTGCCAGCAGCTTGGAGACGGGTCAGACCTTC. Amino acid sequence: CASSLETGQTF. Together with reference TRBV5-8 and TRBJ1-2, the CDR3 gives the full variable domain: EAGVTQSPTHLIKTRGQQATLRCSPISGHTSVYWYQQALGLGLQFLLWYDEGEERNRGNFPPRFSGRQFPNYSSELNVNALELEDSALYLCASSLETGQTFGSGTRLTVV.

The V and J genes are TRBV10-3 and TRBJ2-1; TRBD2 agrees at 7 bases. This CDR3 is built from 16 residues. Losses at the gene ends were 3 bases for V and 3 bases for J; bases not matched to a gene: 8. Per germline, CDR1 ENHRY and CDR2 SYGVKD. The CDR3 DNA follows: TGTGCCATCAGTGAAGTCTGGGGGGGGGTCTACAATGAGCAGTTCTTC. Its protein is CAISEVWGGVYNEQFF.

This clone was observed once. One junction end disagrees with the germline gene, perhaps due to a read error. The gene calls are TRBV5-4 and TRBJ1-6; tentative D call: TRBD1 (6 bases). Germline values: CDR1 SGHNT, CDR2 YYREEE (reference sequence). The CDR3 length is 14 residues. CDR3 in amino acids: CASRLGEGDSPLHF. The CDR3 DNA sequence: TGTGCCAGCCGCTTGGGAGAGGGGGATTCACCCCTCCACTTT. Drawing the rest from reference TRBV5-4 and TRBJ1-6, the complete variable domain is ETGVTQSPTHLIKTRGQQVTLRCSSQSGHNTVSWYQQALGQGPQFIFQYYREEENGRGNFPPRFSGLQFPNYSSELNVNALELDDSALYLCASRLGEGDSPLHFGNGTRLTVT.

The V and J genes are TRBV10-2 and TRBJ2-2; 8 positions match TRBD2. Per germline, CDR1 WSHSY and CDR2 SAAADI. V lost 3 bases to trimming and J lost 4 bases; unmatched junction nucleotides: 4. This CDR3 has 15 residues. CDR3 nucleotides: TGCGCCAGCAGTGACGGGGGGGCATTCACCGGGGAGCTGTTTTTT. The encoded protein is CASSDGGAFTGELFF.

The V gene is TRBV6-1, the J gene TRBJ1-2; D possibly corresponds to TRBD1 (5 bases). V was cut by 1 base and J by 4 bases, with 16 bases left in between. Germline CDR1 is MNHNS and CDR2 is SASEGT. The CDR3 length is 16 residues. CDR3 sequence reads: CASSEEEAGNFYGYTF. The DNA for the CDR3 is TGTGCCAGCAGTGAAGAAGAAGCAGGGAACTTCTATGGCTACACCTTC.

This clone was picked up one time. This chain uses TRBV11-2 with TRBJ1-2; 7 positions match TRBD1. Germline values: CDR1 SGHAT, CDR2 FQNNGV. Trimming at V came to 5 bases and at J to 0 bases, leaving 3 bases not matched to a gene. This CDR3 contains 14 residues. The CDR3 loop reads CASSLTGSNYGYTF. The CDR3 nucleotides are TGTGCCAGCAGCCTGACAGGGTCTAACTATGGCTACACCTTC.

This chain links TRBV4-1 with TRBJ2-5; the match to TRBD2 covers 13 bases. The germline V gene has CDR1 MGHRA and CDR2 YSYEKL. J lost 6 bases, V lost 1 base, and 17 bases had no gene match. The CDR3 covers 20 residues. For the CDR3, the DNA is TGCGCCAGCAGCCAAGTTTACCCCGGGACTAGCGGGGAGCCTCATAAGACCCAGTACTTC. It yields the protein CASSQVYPGTSGEPHKTQYF.

The chain combines TRBV19 with TRBJ2-3; 11 positions match TRBD2. The CDR3 has 16 residues. Losses at the gene ends were 5 bases for V and 2 bases for J; bases not matched to a gene: 6. Germline lookup yields CDR1 LNHDA and CDR2 SQIVND (reference sequence). The CDR3 sequence: CASSVTSGGLTDTQYF. CDR3 nucleotides: TGTGCCAGTAGTGTTACTAGCGGGGGACTCACAGATACGCAGTATTTT.